What follows are 25 T cell receptor beta chains derived from one specimen sequenced in a study of blood T cell repertoires in COVID-19. Generated by immunoSEQ multiplex PCR, the TCRdb table keeps only in-frame clones and is missing some. The table shows hundreds of thousands of clones, with 80% to 90% occurring only once. Sequenced input: PBMCs or T cells enriched from blood (not recorded which). The receptors shown here come from a man aged 45-65 years who had been exposed to COVID-19.

The genes are TRBV5-1 and TRBJ2-1; tentatively, D is TRBD1 (6 bases). V lost 4 bases and J 4 bases, leaving 9 bases between the germline ends. The CDR3 has 13 residues. The germline CDR1 and CDR2 sequences are SGHRS and YFSETQ. CDR3: CASSQGSYNEQFF. DNA of the CDR3: TGCGCCAGCAGCCAGGGGTCTTACAATGAGCAGTTCTTC.

The chain couples TRBV5-1 to TRBJ2-1, with 7 bases identical to TRBD2. J lost 5 bases, V lost 1 base, and 9 bases had no gene match. The CDR3 is 16 residues long. Germline V CDR1 and CDR2: SGHRS, YFSETQ. The CDR3: CASSLTPGRGDNEQFF. In nucleotides, the CDR3 is TGCGCCAGCAGCTTGACCCCGGGACGGGGGGACAATGAGCAGTTCTTC.

The rearrangement links TRBV11-3 to TRBJ2-1; 11 nucleotides match TRBD1. Germline V gene sequence: CDR1 SGHNT, CDR2 YENEEA. The CDR3 length is 17 residues. The V and J ends lost 3 bases and 9 bases, in that order; junction bases with no gene match: 13. CDR3 nucleotides: TGTGCCAGCAGCTTTCTCGCCGGGACAGGGGGGGCTTCTGAGCAGTTCTTC. Protein: CASSFLAGTGGASEQFF.

This rearrangement joins TRBV27 to TRBJ1-1; tentatively, D is TRBD1 (5 bases). This CDR3 has 14 residues. Trimming shortened V by 6 bases and J by 0 bases, and 11 bases separated the two germline ends. CDR1 is MNHEY and CDR2 is SMNVEV in the germline V gene (reference sequence). The CDR3 reads CASSPGIMNTEAFF. DNA for the CDR3: TGTGCCAGCAGCCCAGGGATTATGAACACTGAAGCTTTCTTT.

The chain carries TRBV11-2 and TRBJ1-3, with 8 bases that match TRBD1. Germline V gene lookup returns CDR1 SGHAT and CDR2 FQNNGV. Unmatched junction bases numbered 2, after V lost 2 bases and J lost 2 bases. The CDR3 loop spans 15 amino acids. The CDR3 DNA reads as TGTGCCAGCAGCTTATTACAGGGGGCTGGAAACACCATATATTTT. Its protein product is CASSLLQGAGNTIYF.

This rearrangement joins TRBV6-5 to TRBJ1-1, with D possibly matching TRBD1 (6 bases). Germline loops: CDR1 MNHEY, CDR2 SVGAGI. V was pared by 2 bases and J by 4 bases, with 11 bases between. This CDR3 region has 14 residues. This chain's CDR3 is CASSYVQGSTEAFF. Here the CDR3 DNA reads TGTGCCAGCAGTTACGTACAGGGTTCCACTGAAGCTTTCTTT.

The gene calls are TRBV7-2 and TRBJ2-7, with 9 nucleotides matching TRBD2. CDR1 is SGHTA, CDR2 FQGNSA, per germline. The trim removed 2 bases at V and 7 bases at J, leaving 18 bases unmatched. The CDR3 extends over 18 amino acids. Here the CDR3 reads CASSLYAMGSGGSMEQYF. In DNA, the CDR3 is TGTGCCAGCAGCTTATACGCGATGGGGAGCGGGGGGTCGATGGAGCAGTACTTC.

The V and J genes are TRBV7-9 and TRBJ2-4; 7 bases fit TRBD1. After removal of 4 bases from V and 6 bases from J, the junction contained 6 bases not matched to a gene. The germline gives CDR1 SEHNR, CDR2 FQNEAQ (reference sequence). CDR3 length equals 14 residues. This CDR3 is CASSSDRDGNIQYF. The CDR3 coding sequence is TGTGCCAGCAGCTCCGACAGGGATGGAAACATTCAGTACTTC.

The CDR3 here is CASTGGLYNEQFF. Written as DNA, the CDR3 is TGTGCCAGCACGGGGGGGTTATACAATGAGCAGTTCTTC. This chain links TRBV27 with TRBJ2-1; the match to TRBD2 covers 8 bases. CDR3 length equals 13 residues. V was pared by 7 bases and J by 4 bases, with 3 bases of the junction left unmatched. Germline V gene lookup returns CDR1 MNHEY and CDR2 SMNVEV (reference sequence).

The rearrangement joins TRBV28 to TRBJ2-3, with 9 bases aligning to TRBD1. Germline assignment: CDR1 MDHEN and CDR2 SYDVKM. V gave up 3 bases and J gave up 7 bases; unmatched junction bases: 8. The CDR3 is made up of 15 amino acids. DNA for the CDR3: TGTGCCAGCAGTTTCCCAGGGACAGGGCAAAATACGCAGTATTTT. Amino acid sequence: CASSFPGTGQNTQYF.

The J gene is TRBJ2-1, the V gene TRBV28, with TRBD2 identical over 8 bases. The CDR3 is 14 residues long. The V gene's germline CDR1 is MDHEN and CDR2 SYDVKM. With V trimmed by 4 bases and J by 7 bases, 6 bases remained unmatched. CDR3 coding DNA: TGTGCCAGCAGTTCCGGACTAGCTGGTAATGAGCAGTTCTTC. Translation: CASSSGLAGNEQFF. Full variable domain (remainder filled in from reference TRBV28 and TRBJ2-1): DVKVTQSSRYLVKRTGEKVFLECVQDMDHENMFWYRQDPGLGLRLIYFSYDVKMKEKGDIPEGYSVSREKKERFSLILESASTNQTSMYLCASSSGLAGNEQFFGPGTRLTVL.

Turning to this clone: Compared with germline, one end of the junction differs, possibly owing to a read error. The chain uses TRBV7-7 and TRBJ2-5; D remains ambiguous. Germline V lookup: CDR1 SSHAT, CDR2 FNYEAQ (reference sequence). The CDR3 length is 14 residues. CDR3 residues: CASSLNLVLETQYF. The CDR3 coding sequence is TGTGCTAGCAGCTTAAATCTAGTCCTGGAGACCCAGTACTTC.

The chain joins TRBV5-1 to TRBJ2-1, with D tentatively TRBD2 (5 bases). V lost 1 base to trimming and J lost 0 bases, with 11 bases between them. Germline lookup yields CDR1 SGHRS and CDR2 YFSETQ. This CDR3 has 16 amino acids. In nucleotides, the CDR3 is TGCGCCAGCAGCTTGATTCCGGGATACTCCTACAATGAGCAGTTCTTC. Protein sequence: CASSLIPGYSYNEQFF. Using reference TRBV5-1 and TRBJ2-1 for the parts outside the CDR3, the full variable domain is KAGVTQTPRYLIKTRGQQVTLSCSPISGHRSVSWYQQTPGQGLQFLFEYFSETQRNKGNFPGRFSGRQFSNSRSEMNVSTLELGDSALYLCASSLIPGYSYNEQFFGPGTRLTVL.

The chain uses TRBV27 and TRBJ2-3; no clear D. In germline, CDR1 is MNHEY, CDR2 SMNVEV (reference sequence). V shed 3 bases and J shed 3 bases, with 19 bases lying between them. This CDR3 comprises 17 residues. The CDR3 spells CASSLIPTLGSTDTQYF. CDR3 nucleotide sequence: TGTGCCAGCAGTTTGATCCCTACCCTTGGTTCGACAGATACGCAGTATTTT.

Of note for this clone: Within the sample, other DNA sequences also encode this same CDR3. The chain combines TRBV9 with TRBJ2-6, with a possible D match to TRBD1 (6 bases). This CDR3 has 15 residues. Per the germline V gene, CDR1 is SGDLS and CDR2 is YYNGEE. The V and J ends lost 4 bases and 1 base respectively, with 9 bases between them. CDR3 bases: TGTGCCAGCAGCACACAGGGTTCTGGGGCCAACGTCCTGACTTTC. Encoded protein: CASSTQGSGANVLTF.

The V gene is TRBV28, the J gene TRBJ1-1; possibly TRBD1 for D (6 bases). Germline-derived CDR1 and CDR2 are MDHEN and SYDVKM. V was pared by 6 bases and J by 7 bases, with 12 bases between. This CDR3 spans 12 amino acids. CDR3 loop: CASRPDRYEAFF. DNA for the CDR3: TGTGCCAGCAGACCAGACAGGTATGAAGCTTTCTTT.

The chain couples TRBV5-1 to TRBJ1-4, with D possibly matching TRBD1 (6 bases). Germline loops: CDR1 SGHRS, CDR2 YFSETQ. Trimming pared 4 bases from V and 6 bases from J, leaving 10 bases between. This CDR3 spans 13 amino acids. This CDR3 reads CASSRGSDEKLFF. In DNA form, the CDR3 reads TGCGCCAGCAGCAGGGGGTCGGATGAAAAACTGTTTTTT. Based on the CDR3 plus reference TRBV5-1 and TRBJ1-4, the full variable domain is KAGVTQTPRYLIKTRGQQVTLSCSPISGHRSVSWYQQTPGQGLQFLFEYFSETQRNKGNFPGRFSGRQFSNSRSEMNVSTLELGDSALYLCASSRGSDEKLFFGSGTQLSVL.

J is TRBJ1-1 and V is TRBV5-4, with 8 bases that match TRBD1. V gave up 5 bases and J gave up 3 bases; unmatched junction bases: 12. Looked up from germline, CDR1 is SGHNT and CDR2 is YYREEE (reference sequence). The CDR3 is 16 amino acids. The CDR3 DNA reads as TGTGCCAGCAGGGCTGGGACAGGTCAAAGGGACACTGAAGCTTTCTTT. Its translation: CASRAGTGQRDTEAFF.

V gene TRBV3-1 (or the pseudogene TRBV3-2) combines with J gene TRBJ1-1; perhaps TRBD1 as D (5 bases). Trimming removed 3 bases at V and 8 bases at J, with 13 bases between. The CDR3 totals 13 residues. Per the germline V gene, CDR1 is LGHDT and CDR2 is YNNKEL (reference sequence). The CDR3 nucleotides are TGTGCCAGCAGCCAGGACGGACAAGGGGAAGCTTTCTTT. Protein sequence: CASSQDGQGEAFF.

The V call is TRBV27, the J call TRBJ2-1; TRBD1 matches 7 bases. Trimming cost V 5 bases and J 7 bases; bases outside gene matches: 11. Per germline, CDR1 MNHEY and CDR2 SMNVEV (reference sequence). The CDR3 sequence is 15 residues long. The CDR3 DNA reads as TGTGCCAGCAGTGAGAGATTGACAGGGACGAATGAGCAGTTCTTC. It encodes CASSERLTGTNEQFF.

In this sample, this clone turned up once. The chain recombines TRBV5-1 with TRBJ2-2; the D gene is possibly TRBD1 (6 bases). The CDR3 length is 14 residues. V was pared by 7 bases and J by 1 base, with 11 bases between. Germline loops: CDR1 SGHRS, CDR2 YFSETQ. Written as DNA, the CDR3 is TGCGCCAGCGGTCCGGGACAGAACACCGGGGAGCTGTTTTTT. This codes for CASGPGQNTGELFF.

This chain joins TRBV3-1 (or the pseudogene TRBV3-2) and TRBJ2-3; TRBD2 matches at 9 bases. This CDR3 has 17 residues. Per germline, CDR1 LGHDT and CDR2 YNNKEL (reference sequence). V shed 4 bases, J shed 3 bases, and the junction held 11 bases outside the gene matches. Here the CDR3 reads CASSPYPAGGGTDTQYF. CDR3 DNA sequence: TGTGCCAGCAGCCCCTATCCAGCGGGAGGAGGAACAGATACGCAGTATTTT.

The V call is TRBV30, the J call TRBJ1-3; tentatively, D is TRBD1 (5 bases). The V and J ends lost 3 bases and 3 bases respectively, with 12 bases between them. The CDR3 spans 14 residues. Looked up from germline, CDR1 is GTSNPN and CDR2 is SVGIG (reference sequence). Written as DNA, the CDR3 is TGTGCCTGGAGGGTCGACAGTGGTGGAAACACCATATATTTT. It codes for CAWRVDSGGNTIYF.

The gene calls are TRBV28 and TRBJ2-3; D is ambiguous. The germline V gene has CDR1 MDHEN and CDR2 SYDVKM. CDR3 size: 13 residues. The V end was cut by 1 base, the J end by 2 bases, with 4 bases between. CDR3 nucleotides: TGTGCCAGCAGTTTATTAGACACAGATACGCAGTATTTT. Residues: CASSLLDTDTQYF.

J is TRBJ1-1 and V is TRBV5-1, with 7 bases identical to TRBD1. This CDR3 spans 14 amino acids. Unmatched junction bases numbered 10, after V lost 7 bases and J lost 4 bases. Germline V gene data show CDR1 as SGHRS and CDR2 as YFSETQ. The CDR3 is CASRRDSRATEAFF. The CDR3 DNA reads TGCGCCAGCCGTCGGGACAGCCGGGCCACTGAAGCTTTCTTT.